This T cell receptor (beta chain) was identified in a study of Ad26.COV2.S vaccination and SARS-CoV-2 variants. This clone showed up just once. The germline gives CDR1 SGHTA, CDR2 FQGTGA. The junction had 3 bases not matched to a gene; V was cut back by 1 base and J by 5 bases. This CDR3 has 15 amino acids. Documented treatment: 19 received Ad26.COV2.S at low or high dose, single or two shots; roughly five received placebo; per-sample allocation not given. Sampling was done on day 63 after the first vaccine or placebo injection. TCRdb keeps only in-frame clones here, not all; method: immunoSEQ multiplex PCR. This table has under 550,000 clones, 88% appearing once.

The sample consisted of peripheral blood, taken in a trial of Ad26.COV2.S vaccine versus placebo. The sequence came from a person between 18 and 59 years old who received the Ad26.COV2.S COVID-19 vaccine or a placebo. The gene calls are TRBV7-3 and TRBJ2-3; 10 bases agree with TRBD1. The CDR3 is CASSLIGTGVDTQYF. CDR3 sequence (DNA): TGTGCCAGCAGCTTAATTGGGACAGGGGTAGATACGCAGTATTTT.